The entry below gives a single TCR beta chain sequence along with its context. Its antigen is as yet unknown. The data were obtained in a study of T cells in Graves' hyperthyroidism and ophthalmopathy. General study points: Blood also contained most expanded thyroid clonotypes above 0.001.

With 4 bases clipped from V and 0 bases from J, the junction kept 3 bases outside the gene matches. Germline assignment: CDR1 MRHNA and CDR2 SNTAGT. The CDR3 length is 15 residues. RNA transcripts were the template for amplifying TCR beta CDR3 regions. RT-PCR in the first round (using the HTBI primer set) targeted the TCR CDR3. TCRdb independently ran MiXCR on the multiplex PCR reads; one entry per CDR3 protein. The table records approximately 360,000 distinct CDR3 sequences, around 25% of them present only once. For Graves' hyperthyroidism to be stable, ophthalmopathy could not progress within 18 months. Thyroid ultrasound and orbital computed tomography, with clinical symptoms and serum thyroxine and TRAb, informed diagnoses.

The chain has TRBV6-4 and TRBJ2-7; 10 bases line up with TRBD2. Source material: blood. The receptor was isolated from a man aged 45-60 years with Graves' hyperthyroidism. The CDR3 DNA reads as TGTGCCAGCAGTGGACCTAGCGGGAGCTCCTACGAGCAGTACTTC. Amino acids: CASSGPSGSSYEQYF.